Listed below are T cell receptor beta chains from one sample, sequenced in a study of graft-versus-host responses after intestinal transplantation. The protocol was immunoSEQ multiplex PCR, while the TCRdb copy is restricted to in-frame clones and leaves out a portion. The top ten hold around 6% of the sample, which has several thousand clones, 25% to 40% seen once. Sequencing used alloreactive CD8+ T cells from a mixed lymphocyte reaction culture, obtained before transplantation. Every receptor here comes from a human patient who was an organ donor for intestinal transplantation. Each CDR3 is given with its conserved first and last residue. The order of the fields is V gene, D gene, clone size, J gene, CDR3 protein, CDR3 DNA. The D gene is left open where the match is weak. A clone size is listed for some rows: how often the clone was seen (once, few, many), or a class if it is expanded.

V gene: TRBV7-2
D gene: NA
clone size: few
J gene: TRBJ2-7
CDR3 protein: CASSTGPTYEQYF
CDR3 DNA: TGTGCCAGCAGTACGGGACCGACGTACGAGCAGTACTTC

V gene: TRBV6-6
D gene: NA
clone size: few
J gene: TRBJ2-1
CDR3 protein: CASSRAYNEQFF
CDR3 DNA: TGTGCCAGCTCCCGAGCATACAATGAGCAGTTCTTC

V gene: TRBV15
D gene: NA
clone size: NA
J gene: TRBJ1-1
CDR3 protein: CATSRELTGGRAFF
CDR3 DNA: TGTGCCACCAGCAGAGAACTGACCGGGGGGAGAGCTTTCTTT

V gene: TRBV29-1
D gene: NA
clone size: NA
J gene: TRBJ2-2
CDR3 protein: CSALRDFAPNTGELFF
CDR3 DNA: TGCAGCGCCCTACGGGACTTCGCGCCGAACACCGGGGAGCTGTTTTTT

V gene: TRBV18
D gene: TRBD2
clone size: NA
J gene: TRBJ2-1
CDR3 protein: CASSHIAGPYNEQFF
CDR3 DNA: TGTGCCAGCTCACATATAGCGGGCCCATACAATGAGCAGTTCTTC

V gene: TRBV23-1
D gene: NA
clone size: few
J gene: TRBJ2-7
CDR3 protein: CASKLRSNEQYF
CDR3 DNA: TGCGCCAGCAAGTTAAGGAGTAACGAGCAGTACTTC

V gene: TRBV7-9
D gene: NA
clone size: NA
J gene: TRBJ2-5
CDR3 protein: CASSLPTLVSSETQYF
CDR3 DNA: TGTGCCAGCAGCTTACCGACTTTAGTGTCGTCGGAGACCCAGTACTTC

V gene: TRBV4-1
D gene: TRBD2
clone size: NA
J gene: TRBJ2-3
CDR3 protein: CASSQDQGLAGGTDTQYF
CDR3 DNA: TGCGCCAGCAGCCAAGATCAGGGACTAGCGGGGGGCACAGATACGCAGTATTTT

V gene: TRBV2
D gene: TRBD1
clone size: few
J gene: TRBJ2-1
CDR3 protein: CASSTGTEYNEQFF
CDR3 DNA: TGTGCCAGCAGCACGGGGACAGAATACAATGAGCAGTTCTTC

V gene: TRBV2
D gene: NA
clone size: NA
J gene: TRBJ2-1
CDR3 protein: CASSEALEGGPNEQFF
CDR3 DNA: TGTGCCAGCAGTGAAGCGTTAGAGGGGGGGCCCAATGAGCAGTTCTTC

V gene: TRBV7-9
D gene: NA
clone size: few
J gene: TRBJ1-1
CDR3 protein: CASSLVGFEAFF
CDR3 DNA: TGTGCCAGCAGCTTAGTGGGGTTTGAAGCTTTCTTT

V gene: TRBV5-4
D gene: NA
clone size: NA
J gene: TRBJ2-1
CDR3 protein: CASRAPGTLLGDEQFF
CDR3 DNA: TGTGCCAGCAGGGCTCCGGGGACCTTATTAGGGGATGAGCAGTTCTTC

V gene: TRBV6-6
D gene: NA
clone size: few
J gene: TRBJ2-5
CDR3 protein: CASRTRWVGIETQYF
CDR3 DNA: TGTGCCAGCAGGACTCGTTGGGTGGGAATAGAGACCCAGTACTTC

V gene: TRBV5-1
D gene: NA
clone size: NA
J gene: TRBJ1-1
CDR3 protein: CASSLGRYVYNTEAFF
CDR3 DNA: TGCGCCAGCAGCTTGGGGCGATACGTTTATAACACTGAAGCTTTCTTT

V gene: TRBV4-1
D gene: TRBD1
clone size: few
J gene: TRBJ1-3
CDR3 protein: CASSQAHRGSSGNTIYF
CDR3 DNA: TGCGCCAGCAGCCAAGCCCACAGGGGCAGCTCTGGAAACACCATATATTTT

V gene: TRBV7-4
D gene: NA
clone size: NA
J gene: TRBJ1-2
CDR3 protein: CASSFWRRGIFRYTF
CDR3 DNA: TGTGCCAGCAGCTTTTGGAGGAGGGGAATATTTCGCTACACCTTC

V gene: TRBV4-3
D gene: TRBD1
clone size: few
J gene: TRBJ2-7
CDR3 protein: CASSHWDRGNYEQYF
CDR3 DNA: TGCGCCAGCAGCCACTGGGACAGGGGTAACTACGAGCAGTACTTC

V gene: TRBV10-1
D gene: NA
clone size: NA
J gene: TRBJ1-4
CDR3 protein: CASSESRVISTNEKLFF
CDR3 DNA: TGCGCCAGCAGTGAGTCTAGGGTGATTTCAACTAATGAAAAACTGTTTTTT

V gene: TRBV10-1
D gene: NA
clone size: few
J gene: TRBJ1-5
CDR3 protein: CASSESGSNQPQHF
CDR3 DNA: TGCGCCAGCAGTGAGTCAGGGAGCAATCAGCCCCAGCATTTT

V gene: TRBV4-1
D gene: NA
clone size: few
J gene: TRBJ2-1
CDR3 protein: CASSQAGQFNEQFF
CDR3 DNA: TGCGCCAGCAGCCAGGCGGGACAGTTCAATGAGCAGTTCTTC

V gene: TRBV29-1
D gene: NA
clone size: NA
J gene: TRBJ2-1
CDR3 protein: CSVVGRGGYNEQFF
CDR3 DNA: TGCAGCGTTGTAGGGCGGGGAGGCTACAATGAGCAGTTCTTC

V gene: TRBV9
D gene: TRBD2
clone size: NA
J gene: TRBJ2-5
CDR3 protein: CASSAAGGWGETQYF
CDR3 DNA: TGTGCCAGCAGCGCAGCGGGGGGTTGGGGAGAGACCCAGTACTTC

V gene: TRBV27
D gene: TRBD1
clone size: medium-sized
J gene: TRBJ1-2
CDR3 protein: CASSPTGGLGAANYGYTF
CDR3 DNA: TGTGCCAGCAGTCCGACAGGGGGCTTGGGAGCGGCTAACTATGGCTACACCTTC

V gene: TRBV9
D gene: TRBD1
clone size: few
J gene: TRBJ2-1
CDR3 protein: CASSPWTGSNEQFF
CDR3 DNA: TGTGCCAGCAGCCCTTGGACAGGGAGCAATGAGCAGTTCTTC

V gene: TRBV6-6
D gene: NA
clone size: few
J gene: TRBJ1-2
CDR3 protein: CASSYTVLDGYTF
CDR3 DNA: TGTGCCAGCAGTTACACCGTCTTAGATGGCTACACCTTC

V gene: TRBV5-4
D gene: NA
clone size: NA
J gene: TRBJ1-2
CDR3 protein: CASSWNAWTSYGYTF
CDR3 DNA: TGTGCCAGCAGCTGGAATGCCTGGACATCCTATGGCTACACCTTC

V gene: TRBV4-3
D gene: TRBD2
clone size: NA
J gene: TRBJ2-1
CDR3 protein: CAGSQVMIAGVNEQFF
CDR3 DNA: TGCGCCGGCAGCCAAGTTATGATAGCGGGGGTCAATGAGCAGTTCTTC

V gene: TRBV7-4
D gene: NA
clone size: few
J gene: TRBJ1-6
CDR3 protein: CASSFWGPDNSPLHF
CDR3 DNA: TGTGCCAGCAGCTTTTGGGGGCCTGATAATTCACCCCTCCACTTT

V gene: TRBV7-2
D gene: NA
clone size: medium-sized
J gene: TRBJ1-4
CDR3 protein: CASSLRDGTNEKLFF
CDR3 DNA: TGTGCCAGCAGCCTCCGGGACGGGACTAACGAAAAACTGTTTTTT

V gene: TRBV5-6
D gene: NA
clone size: NA
J gene: TRBJ2-3
CDR3 protein: CASQTGPTDTQYF
CDR3 DNA: TGTGCCAGCCAGACGGGGCCCACAGATACGCAGTATTTT

V gene: TRBV6-1
D gene: TRBD2
clone size: once
J gene: TRBJ2-5
CDR3 protein: CASSEYSWSSGGEETQYF
CDR3 DNA: TGTGCCAGCAGTGAATACTCCTGGTCTAGCGGGGGCGAAGAGACCCAGTACTTC

V gene: TRBV4-1
D gene: NA
clone size: large
J gene: TRBJ2-1
CDR3 protein: CASSQERGRYNEQFF
CDR3 DNA: TGCGCCAGCAGCCAAGAGCGGGGGCGATACAATGAGCAGTTCTTC

V gene: TRBV6-5
D gene: NA
clone size: NA
J gene: TRBJ2-7
CDR3 protein: CASSYQISYEQYF
CDR3 DNA: TGTGCCAGCAGTTACCAGATCTCCTACGAGCAGTACTTC

V gene: TRBV30
D gene: NA
clone size: NA
J gene: TRBJ2-7
CDR3 protein: CAWSVGSVKAYEQYF
CDR3 DNA: TGTGCCTGGAGTGTTGGGTCAGTCAAAGCCTACGAGCAGTACTTC

V gene: TRBV4-2
D gene: NA
clone size: NA
J gene: TRBJ2-7
CDR3 protein: CASSQEAPSYEQYF
CDR3 DNA: TGTGCCAGCAGCCAAGAAGCACCCTCCTACGAGCAGTACTTC

V gene: TRBV27
D gene: NA
clone size: NA
J gene: TRBJ1-4
CDR3 protein: CASSGRGRNEKLFF
CDR3 DNA: TGTGCCAGCAGTGGGAGGGGTCGAAATGAAAAACTGTTTTTT

V gene: TRBV5-5
D gene: TRBD1
clone size: NA
J gene: TRBJ1-5
CDR3 protein: CASSSQLETGAWGQPQHF
CDR3 DNA: TGTGCCAGCAGCTCCCAGCTAGAGACAGGGGCCTGGGGTCAGCCCCAGCATTTT

V gene: TRBV27
D gene: NA
clone size: NA
J gene: TRBJ2-7
CDR3 protein: CASSSSLGEQYF
CDR3 DNA: TGTGCCAGCAGTTCCTCATTGGGAGAGCAGTACTTC

V gene: TRBV11-2
D gene: NA
clone size: few
J gene: TRBJ2-3
CDR3 protein: CASSVRYTDTQYF
CDR3 DNA: TGTGCCAGCAGCGTACGGTACACAGATACGCAGTATTTT

V gene: TRBV6-9
D gene: TRBD1
clone size: NA
J gene: TRBJ2-7
CDR3 protein: CASRPTGVGYEQYF
CDR3 DNA: TGTGCCAGCAGGCCGACAGGGGTTGGCTACGAGCAGTACTTC